This T cell receptor (beta chain) was retrieved from a study of blood T cell repertoires in COVID-19. Study overall: Samples representing acute and convalescent COVID-19 were sourced from the United States, Italy and Spain. PBMCs, B-cell-depleted T cells, or T cells were the source of the cDNA or gDNA that made up the material.

Original data processing: Amplification from reference gene primers served as the basis for estimated nucleated cell counts. Sequencing used immunoSEQ multiplex PCR; TCRdb keeps in-frame clones, though not all of them. D and trimming come from the DNA, and the V and J calls and clone size come from that table. The data show a few hundred thousand clones, with roughly 86% seen just once and 2% to 3% held by the top ten. The J segment lost 8 bases and the V segment lost 2 bases, leaving 5 bases of the junction unmatched. In germline, CDR1 is SGHNT, CDR2 YYREEE (reference sequence). CDR3 length: 15 residues. The table lists this clone with a few counts.

V and J are TRBV5-4 and TRBJ2-1; 12 nucleotides line up with TRBD2. This sequence originates from a woman aged 50 to 60 with acute or convalescent COVID-19. Sample: peripheral blood. The CDR3 spells CASSFRTSGIDEQFF. CDR3 DNA: TGTGCCAGCAGCTTCCGGACTAGCGGGATAGATGAGCAGTTCTTC.